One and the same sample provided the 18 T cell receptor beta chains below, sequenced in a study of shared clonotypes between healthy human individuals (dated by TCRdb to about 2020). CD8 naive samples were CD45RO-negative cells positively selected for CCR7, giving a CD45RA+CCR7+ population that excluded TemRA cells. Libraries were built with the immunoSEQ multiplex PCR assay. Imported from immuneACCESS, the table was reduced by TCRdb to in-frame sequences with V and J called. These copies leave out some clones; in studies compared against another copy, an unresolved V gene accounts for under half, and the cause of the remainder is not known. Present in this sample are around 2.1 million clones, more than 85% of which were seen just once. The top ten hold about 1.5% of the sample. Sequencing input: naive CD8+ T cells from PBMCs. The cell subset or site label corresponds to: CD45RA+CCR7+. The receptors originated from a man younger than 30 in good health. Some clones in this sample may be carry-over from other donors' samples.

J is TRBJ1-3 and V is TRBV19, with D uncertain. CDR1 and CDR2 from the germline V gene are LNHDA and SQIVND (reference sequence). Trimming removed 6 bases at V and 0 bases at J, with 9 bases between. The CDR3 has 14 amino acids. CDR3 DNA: TGTGCCAGTAGACAGCTGAGCTCTGGAAACACCATATATTTT. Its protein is CASRQLSSGNTIYF. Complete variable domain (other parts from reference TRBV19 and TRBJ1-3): DGGITQSPKYLFRKEGQNVTLSCEQNLNHDAMYWYRQDPGQGLRLIYYSQIVNDFQKGDIAEGYSVSREKKESFPLTVTSAQKNPTAFYLCASRQLSSGNTIYFGEGSWLTVV.

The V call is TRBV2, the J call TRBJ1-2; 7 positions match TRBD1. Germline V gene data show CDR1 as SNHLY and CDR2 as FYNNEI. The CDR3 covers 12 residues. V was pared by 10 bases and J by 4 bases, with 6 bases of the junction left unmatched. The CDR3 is CATMGQSYGYTF. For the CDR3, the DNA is TGTGCCACAATGGGACAGAGCTATGGCTACACCTTC.

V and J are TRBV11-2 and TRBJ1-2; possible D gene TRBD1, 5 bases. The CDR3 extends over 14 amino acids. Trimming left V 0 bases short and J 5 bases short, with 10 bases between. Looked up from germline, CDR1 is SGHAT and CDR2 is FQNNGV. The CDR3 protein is CASSLEQALYGYTF. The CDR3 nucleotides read TGTGCCAGCAGCTTAGAACAGGCCCTTTATGGCTACACCTTC. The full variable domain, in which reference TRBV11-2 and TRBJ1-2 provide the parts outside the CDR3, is EAGVAQSPRYKIIEKRQSVAFWCNPISGHATLYWYQQILGQGPKLLIQFQNNGVVDDSQLPKDRFSAERLKGVDSTLKIQPAKLEDSAVYLCASSLEQALYGYTFGSGTRLTVV.

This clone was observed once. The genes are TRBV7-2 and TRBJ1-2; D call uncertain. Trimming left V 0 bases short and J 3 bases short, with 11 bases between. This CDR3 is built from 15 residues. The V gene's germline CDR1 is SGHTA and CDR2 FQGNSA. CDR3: CASSLAPANYYGYTF. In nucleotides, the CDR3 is TGTGCCAGCAGCTTAGCGCCAGCTAACTACTATGGCTACACCTTC.

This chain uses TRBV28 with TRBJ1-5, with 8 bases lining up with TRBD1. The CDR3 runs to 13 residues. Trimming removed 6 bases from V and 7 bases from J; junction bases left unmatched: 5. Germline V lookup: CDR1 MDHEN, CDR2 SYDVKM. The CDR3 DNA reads TGTGCCAGCAGCAGGGGGCTGAGGCAGCCCCAGCATTTT. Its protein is CASSRGLRQPQHF.

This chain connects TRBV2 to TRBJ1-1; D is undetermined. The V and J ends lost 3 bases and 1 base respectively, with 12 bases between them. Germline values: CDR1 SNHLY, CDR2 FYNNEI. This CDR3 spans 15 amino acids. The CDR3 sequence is CASSDYRVRNTEAFF. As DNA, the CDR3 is TGTGCCAGCAGTGATTATCGGGTGAGGAACACTGAAGCTTTCTTT.

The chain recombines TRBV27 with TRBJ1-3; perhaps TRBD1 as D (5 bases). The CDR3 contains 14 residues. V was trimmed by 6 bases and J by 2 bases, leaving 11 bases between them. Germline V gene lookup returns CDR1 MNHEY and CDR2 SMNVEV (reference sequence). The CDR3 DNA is TGTGCCAGCAGCTACAGGTTTCCTGGAAACACCATATATTTT. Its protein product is CASSYRFPGNTIYF.

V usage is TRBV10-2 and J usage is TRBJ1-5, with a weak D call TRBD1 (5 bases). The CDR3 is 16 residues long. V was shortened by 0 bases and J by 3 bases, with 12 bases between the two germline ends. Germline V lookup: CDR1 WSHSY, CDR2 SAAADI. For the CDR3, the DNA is TGCGCCAGCAGTGAGTCGAGCAGGGCATCCAATCAGCCCCAGCATTTT. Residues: CASSESSRASNQPQHF.

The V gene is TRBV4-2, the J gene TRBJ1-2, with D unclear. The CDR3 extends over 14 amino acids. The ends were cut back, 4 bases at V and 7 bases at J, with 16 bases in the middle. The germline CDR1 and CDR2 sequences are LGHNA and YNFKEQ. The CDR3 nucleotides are TGTGCCAGCAGCCCCACGGAGGGTGTGACTGGCTACACCTTC. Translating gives CASSPTEGVTGYTF.

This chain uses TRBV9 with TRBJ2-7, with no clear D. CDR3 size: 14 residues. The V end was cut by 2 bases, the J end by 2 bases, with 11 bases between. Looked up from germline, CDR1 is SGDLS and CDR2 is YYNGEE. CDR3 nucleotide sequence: TGTGCCAGCAGCGTCCACGAGTTTACCTACGAGCAGTACTTC. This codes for CASSVHEFTYEQYF.

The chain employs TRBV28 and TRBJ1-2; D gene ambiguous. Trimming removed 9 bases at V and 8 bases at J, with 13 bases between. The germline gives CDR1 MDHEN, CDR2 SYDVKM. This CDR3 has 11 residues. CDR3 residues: CASSPGFGYTF. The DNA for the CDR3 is TGTGCCAGTTCCCCGGGTTTCGGCTACACCTTC.

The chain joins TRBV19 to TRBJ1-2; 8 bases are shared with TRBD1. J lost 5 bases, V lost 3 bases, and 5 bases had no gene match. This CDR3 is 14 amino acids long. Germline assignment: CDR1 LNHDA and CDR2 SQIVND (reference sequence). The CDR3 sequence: CASSMGDRTYGYTF. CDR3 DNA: TGTGCCAGTAGTATGGGGGACAGGACTTATGGCTACACCTTC. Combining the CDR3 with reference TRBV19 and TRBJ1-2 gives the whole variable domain DGGITQSPKYLFRKEGQNVTLSCEQNLNHDAMYWYRQDPGQGLRLIYYSQIVNDFQKGDIAEGYSVSREKKESFPLTVTSAQKNPTAFYLCASSMGDRTYGYTFGSGTRLTVV.

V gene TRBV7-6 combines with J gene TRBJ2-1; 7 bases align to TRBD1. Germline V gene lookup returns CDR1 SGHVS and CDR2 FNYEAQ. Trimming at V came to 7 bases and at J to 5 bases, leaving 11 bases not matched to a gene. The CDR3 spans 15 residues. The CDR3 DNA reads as TGTGCCAGCATCCAAGGAACAGGGGTAGACAATGAGCAGTTCTTC. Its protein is CASIQGTGVDNEQFF.

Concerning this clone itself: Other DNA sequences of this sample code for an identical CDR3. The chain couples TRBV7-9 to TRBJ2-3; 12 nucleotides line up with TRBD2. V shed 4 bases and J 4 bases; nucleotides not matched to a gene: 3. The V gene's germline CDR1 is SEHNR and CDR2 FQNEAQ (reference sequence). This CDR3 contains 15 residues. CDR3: CASSSSGRASDTQYF. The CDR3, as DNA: TGTGCCAGCAGCTCTAGCGGGAGGGCCTCAGATACGCAGTATTTT.

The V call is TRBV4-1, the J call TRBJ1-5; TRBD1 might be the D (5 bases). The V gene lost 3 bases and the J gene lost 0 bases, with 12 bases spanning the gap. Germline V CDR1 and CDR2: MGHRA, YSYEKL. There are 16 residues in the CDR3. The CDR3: CASSHGNGGSNQPQHF. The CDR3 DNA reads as TGCGCCAGCAGCCACGGGAATGGGGGTAGCAATCAGCCCCAGCATTTT.

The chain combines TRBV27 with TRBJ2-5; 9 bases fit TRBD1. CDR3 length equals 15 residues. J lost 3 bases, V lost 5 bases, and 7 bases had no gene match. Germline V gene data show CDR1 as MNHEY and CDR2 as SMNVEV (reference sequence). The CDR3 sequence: CASSRGRTGEETQYF. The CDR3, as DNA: TGTGCCAGCAGTCGAGGTCGGACAGGGGAAGAGACCCAGTACTTC.

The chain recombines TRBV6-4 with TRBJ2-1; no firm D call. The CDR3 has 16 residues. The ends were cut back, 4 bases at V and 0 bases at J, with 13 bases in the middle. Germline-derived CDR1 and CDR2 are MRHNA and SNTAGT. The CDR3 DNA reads TGTGCCAGCAGTGCGTTCGCCAGACCCTCCTACAATGAGCAGTTCTTC. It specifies CASSAFARPSYNEQFF.

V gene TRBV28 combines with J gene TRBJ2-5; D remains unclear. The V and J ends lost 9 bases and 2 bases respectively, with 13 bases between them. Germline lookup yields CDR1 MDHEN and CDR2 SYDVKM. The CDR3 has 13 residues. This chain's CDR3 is CASKPRRQETQYF. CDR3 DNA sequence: TGTGCCAGTAAACCCCGCCGTCAAGAGACCCAGTACTTC.